What follows are 27 T cell receptor beta chains derived from one specimen sequenced in a study of blood T cell repertoires in COVID-19 (dated by TCRdb to 2020 to 2021). The library relied on the immunoSEQ multiplex PCR assay. TCRdb provides this immuneACCESS table in a form limited to in-frame rearrangements. Some clones are lacking; in checked studies, under half of them reflect an unresolved V gene, and why the rest are absent is not known. This sample is represented by approximately 100,000 clones; approximately 81% of them were singletons. The ten top clones hold more than 1.5% of the sample. Sequencing input: peripheral blood. Receptor source: a woman in her 70s with active or convalescent COVID-19.

The chain uses TRBV6-2 or TRBV6-3 and TRBJ2-3, with D tentatively TRBD1 (6 bases). This CDR3 is built from 14 residues. V lost 5 bases and J lost 2, with 11 bases in between. Germline loops: CDR1 MNHEY, CDR2 SVGEGT. The CDR3 protein is CASSNQGFTDTQYF. The CDR3 DNA reads as TGTGCCAGCAGTAACCAGGGGTTCACAGATACGCAGTATTTT.

The rearrangement uses TRBV4-2 and TRBJ2-5, with TRBD2 as a possible D gene (5 bases). CDR3 length: 15 amino acids. Trimming removed 0 bases at V and 4 bases at J, with 12 bases between. Germline V gene lookup returns CDR1 LGHNA and CDR2 YNFKEQ. The CDR3 sequence: CASSQDQEGRETQYF. CDR3 nucleotide sequence: TGTGCCAGCAGCCAAGATCAGGAAGGGAGAGAGACCCAGTACTTC.

This chain uses TRBV19 with TRBJ1-6, with 10 bases fitting TRBD1. The V segment lost 7 bases and the J segment 10 bases; nucleotides outside the gene matches: 7. Germline CDR1 and CDR2: LNHDA and SQIVND (reference sequence). The CDR3 has 14 amino acids. The CDR3 sequence: CASTPGQGNSPLHF. CDR3 nucleotide sequence: TGTGCCAGTACCCCGGGACAGGGGAACTCACCCCTCCACTTT. The full variable domain, rest sourced from reference TRBV19 and TRBJ1-6, is DGGITQSPKYLFRKEGQNVTLSCEQNLNHDAMYWYRQDPGQGLRLIYYSQIVNDFQKGDIAEGYSVSREKKESFPLTVTSAQKNPTAFYLCASTPGQGNSPLHFGNGTRLTVT.

The chain combines TRBV6-1 with TRBJ2-5; the D is unclear. This CDR3 contains 14 residues. From germline, CDR1 is MNHNS and CDR2 SASEGT. V was clipped by 1 base and J by 4 bases, with 10 bases between them. CDR3 amino acids: CASSEEYFRETQYF. Here the CDR3 DNA reads TGTGCCAGCAGTGAAGAGTACTTCCGAGAGACCCAGTACTTC.

For this clone: This CDR3 is also generated by other DNA sequences in the sample. The chain recombines TRBV7-9 with TRBJ1-1, with D uncertain. Germline assignment: CDR1 SEHNR and CDR2 FQNEAQ (reference sequence). The CDR3 is 14 amino acids. V lost 2 bases, J lost 2 bases, and 9 bases lay in between. The CDR3 region is CASSLSRLNTEAFF. The CDR3 nucleotides read TGTGCCAGCAGCTTATCCCGACTAAACACTGAAGCTTTCTTT.

The rearrangement links TRBV6-2 or TRBV6-3 to TRBJ1-2; D unclear. V gave up 0 bases and J gave up 4 bases, with 9 bases separating them. Per the germline V gene, CDR1 is MNHEY and CDR2 is SVGEGT. This CDR3 has 14 residues. CDR3 nucleotide sequence: TGTGCCAGCAGTTACTCGCCAGTTTCCTATGGCTACACCTTC. Translated: CASSYSPVSYGYTF.

By frequency in the sample, this clone is medium-sized. The V and J genes are TRBV4-1 and TRBJ1-2; D might be TRBD1 (5 bases). The CDR3 loop spans 15 amino acids. Between the trimmed V and J ends, which lost 1 base and 4 bases, there was a span of 13 bases. CDR1 is MGHRA, CDR2 YSYEKL, per germline. The CDR3, as DNA: TGCGCCAGCAGCCAAGGACAGTTCGCTAGCTATGGCTACACCTTC. This translates into CASSQGQFASYGYTF.

The gene calls are TRBV24-1 and TRBJ2-7; TRBD1 aligns across 10 bases. This CDR3 region has 18 residues. The J segment lost 1 base and the V segment lost 0 bases, leaving 8 bases of the junction unmatched. The germline V gene has CDR1 KGHDR and CDR2 SFDVKD. This CDR3 is CATSDLAGTGADSYEQYF. CDR3 DNA sequence: TGTGCCACCAGTGATTTGGCCGGGACAGGGGCCGATTCCTACGAGCAGTACTTC.

The gene calls are TRBV10-3 and TRBJ2-1; a possible D gene is TRBD1 (7 bases). Germline V gene data show CDR1 as ENHRY and CDR2 as SYGVKD. CDR3 length: 14 amino acids. The V end was cut by 3 bases, the J end by 6 bases, with 12 bases between. The DNA of the CDR3 is TGTGCCATCAGTGAACGGCAGGGGGGCAATGAGCAGTTCTTC. Amino acid sequence: CAISERQGGNEQFF.

The chain has TRBV19 and TRBJ1-2; 7 bases line up with TRBD1. The CDR3 covers 15 residues. Unmatched junction bases numbered 7, after V lost 2 bases and J lost 4 bases. CDR1 and CDR2 (germline): LNHDA, SQIVND (reference sequence). CDR3 DNA sequence: TGTGCCAGTAGTATAAGGCGACAGGGCGGCTATGGCTACACCTTC. Translating gives CASSIRRQGGYGYTF.

The J gene is TRBJ2-5, the V gene TRBV28; 9 nucleotides line up with TRBD1. CDR1 MDHEN and CDR2 SYDVKM come from the germline V gene. The CDR3 spans 16 residues. The V gene end was trimmed by 4 bases and the J gene end by 4 bases; junction bases not matched to a gene: 10. The CDR3 loop reads CASSSPGQGFPETQYF. The CDR3 DNA reads TGTGCCAGCAGTTCGCCGGGACAGGGATTTCCAGAGACCCAGTACTTC.

The V call is TRBV15, the J call TRBJ1-1, with D unresolved. Germline CDR1 reads LNHNV; CDR2 reads YYDKDF (reference sequence). Trimming removed 5 bases at V and 1 base at J, with 8 bases between. CDR3 length: 13 residues. CDR3 bases: TGTGCCACCAGCGGCGCAGGGAACACTGAAGCTTTCTTT. Its protein is CATSGAGNTEAFF. Looking up the rest from reference TRBV15 and TRBJ1-1 gives the full variable domain: DAMVIQNPRYQVTQFGKPVTLSCSQTLNHNVMYWYQQKSSQAPKLLFHYYDKDFNNEADTPDNFQSRRPNTSFCFLDIRSPGLGDTAMYLCATSGAGNTEAFFGQGTRLTVV.

The chain joins TRBV2 to TRBJ2-7; 10 bases match TRBD2. Unmatched junction bases numbered 8, after V lost 4 bases and J lost 11 bases. Germline CDR1 is SNHLY and CDR2 is FYNNEI. The length of the CDR3 is 13 residues. CDR3 sequence reads: CASSAQREGQKYF. The CDR3 nucleotides read TGTGCCAGCAGTGCTCAGCGGGAGGGCCAGAAGTACTTC.

V usage is TRBV2 and J usage is TRBJ2-5; D perhaps matches TRBD1 (6 bases). Germline-derived CDR1 and CDR2 are SNHLY and FYNNEI. The V end was cut by 6 bases, the J end by 1 base, with 15 bases between. The CDR3 length is 15 residues. Here the CDR3 reads CASRKDRASQETQYF. CDR3 bases: TGTGCCAGCAGGAAGGACAGAGCATCCCAAGAGACCCAGTACTTC.

The CDR3 DNA reads TGCGCCAGCAGCTTGGGGGACAGACAGATTAATGAAAAACTGTTTTTT. It encodes CASSLGDRQINEKLFF. V is TRBV5-1 and J is TRBJ1-4, with 7 positions matching TRBD1. The CDR3 totals 16 residues. With 0 bases clipped from V and 4 bases from J, the junction kept 6 bases outside the gene matches. Germline V gene sequence: CDR1 SGHRS, CDR2 YFSETQ. Looking up the rest from reference TRBV5-1 and TRBJ1-4 gives the full variable domain: KAGVTQTPRYLIKTRGQQVTLSCSPISGHRSVSWYQQTPGQGLQFLFEYFSETQRNKGNFPGRFSGRQFSNSRSEMNVSTLELGDSALYLCASSLGDRQINEKLFFGSGTQLSVL.

This clone was found once. The V and J genes are TRBV5-6 and TRBJ1-6, with D unclear. Trimming removed 4 bases from V and 4 bases from J, with 15 bases in between. The CDR3 sequence is 16 residues long. The germline CDR1 and CDR2 sequences are SGHDT and YYEEEE. The CDR3 DNA reads as TGTGCCAGCAGCCGGAGCAGGAGGGAATATAATTCACCCCTCCACTTT. This translates into CASSRSRREYNSPLHF.

The J gene is TRBJ2-1, the V gene TRBV11-3; 12 bases fit TRBD2. The CDR3 is made up of 13 amino acids. Germline CDR1 is SGHNT and CDR2 is YENEEA. Losses at the gene ends were 5 bases for V and 8 bases for J; bases not matched to a gene: 1. CDR3 coding DNA: TGTGCCAGCAGCGGGACTAGCGGGTATGAGCAGTTCTTC. It is translated as CASSGTSGYEQFF.

This chain uses TRBV30 with TRBJ2-2; 12 bases fit TRBD2. The junction had 2 bases not matched to a gene; V was cut back by 3 bases and J by 3 bases. Germline-derived CDR1 and CDR2 are GTSNPN and SVGIG (reference sequence). This CDR3 has 15 residues. The CDR3: CAWRLAGGHTGELFF. The DNA for the CDR3 is TGTGCCTGGAGACTAGCGGGAGGACACACCGGGGAGCTGTTTTTT.

J is TRBJ1-1 and V is TRBV10-2, with a weak D call TRBD1 (5 bases). The germline V and J ends were trimmed by 8 bases and 1 base, with 11 bases remaining between them. The CDR3 covers 13 residues. Germline V CDR1 and CDR2: WSHSY, SAAADI. Here the CDR3 reads CASSEQENTEAFF. The DNA of the CDR3 is TGCGCCAGCTCGGAACAGGAGAACACTGAAGCTTTCTTT.

V gene TRBV18 combines with J gene TRBJ1-6; a weak D match, TRBD1 (6 bases). Germline values: CDR1 KGHSH, CDR2 LQKENI. V dropped 3 bases and J dropped 7 bases, with 10 bases sitting between them. The CDR3 totals 14 residues. CDR3 sequence: CASSPTGSNSPLHF. CDR3 bases: TGTGCCAGCTCACCCACAGGGTCGAATTCACCCCTCCACTTT. Full variable domain (rest looked up from reference TRBV18 and TRBJ1-6): NAGVMQNPRHLVRRRGQEARLRCSPMKGHSHVYWYRQLPEEGLKFMVYLQKENIIDESGMPKERFSAEFPKEGPSILRIQQVVRGDSAAYFCASSPTGSNSPLHFGNGTRLTVT.

CDR3: CASSEARENTEAFF. The DNA of the CDR3 is TGTGCCAGCAGTGAAGCTAGAGAGAACACTGAAGCTTTCTTT. The V call is TRBV6-1, the J call TRBJ1-1; no definite D call. There are 14 residues in the CDR3. V was shortened by 0 bases and J by 1 base, with 6 bases between the two germline ends. Germline CDR1 is MNHNS and CDR2 is SASEGT.

V and J are TRBV19 and TRBJ2-6; possibly TRBD2 for D (5 bases). Per the germline V gene, CDR1 is LNHDA and CDR2 is SQIVND (reference sequence). The ends were cut back, 6 bases at V and 0 bases at J, with 12 bases in the middle. CDR3 size: 16 residues. CDR3: CASRSTRASGANVLTF. CDR3 nucleotides: TGTGCCAGTAGAAGTACGCGGGCCTCTGGGGCCAACGTCCTGACTTTC.

This chain links TRBV7-2 with TRBJ1-5; a weak D match, TRBD1 (5 bases). Trimming removed 1 base from V and 2 bases from J, with 15 bases in between. In germline, CDR1 is SGHTA, CDR2 FQGNSA. The CDR3 totals 17 residues. The CDR3: CASSLEAGLSGNQPQHF. DNA for the CDR3: TGTGCCAGCAGCTTAGAGGCGGGGCTAAGCGGCAATCAGCCCCAGCATTTT.

The J gene is TRBJ2-1, the V gene TRBV18; 10 positions match TRBD1. The V gene end was trimmed by 3 bases and the J gene end by 7 bases; junction bases not matched to a gene: 3. Germline assignment: CDR1 KGHSH and CDR2 LQKENI. The CDR3 spans 14 residues. CDR3 DNA sequence: TGTGCCAGCTCACCGGACAGGGGGAAGAATGAGCAGTTCTTC. Translating gives CASSPDRGKNEQFF. Complete variable domain (other parts from reference TRBV18 and TRBJ2-1): NAGVMQNPRHLVRRRGQEARLRCSPMKGHSHVYWYRQLPEEGLKFMVYLQKENIIDESGMPKERFSAEFPKEGPSILRIQQVVRGDSAAYFCASSPDRGKNEQFFGPGTRLTVL.

The chain is built from TRBV5-4 and TRBJ2-1; the match to TRBD2 covers 10 bases. The CDR3 spans 17 residues. The germline V gene has CDR1 SGHNT and CDR2 YYREEE (reference sequence). J lost 4 bases, V lost 3 bases, and 10 bases had no gene match. The CDR3, as DNA: TGTGCCAGCAGCTCGACTAGCGGGCCCCTGATATACAATGAGCAGTTCTTC. This sequence encodes CASSSTSGPLIYNEQFF.

The chain carries TRBV30 and TRBJ1-4; D remains unclear. This CDR3 spans 13 amino acids. Trimming left V 3 bases short and J 8 bases short, with 13 bases between. The germline V gene has CDR1 GTSNPN and CDR2 SVGIG (reference sequence). In DNA form, the CDR3 reads TGTGCCTGGAGAGCTGGGGAGTACGAAAAACTGTTTTTT. This sequence encodes CAWRAGEYEKLFF.

The chain is built from TRBV19 and TRBJ1-1; maybe TRBD1 (6 bases). The CDR3 runs to 13 residues. V lost 9 bases and J lost 4, with 15 bases in between. Per germline, CDR1 LNHDA and CDR2 SQIVND (reference sequence). CDR3 bases: TGTGCCAGCCAGGTGAGAGGGGGCACTGAAGCTTTCTTT. It translates to CASQVRGGTEAFF.